This T cell receptor beta chain was recorded in a study of cytomegalovirus exposure and HLA in healthy donors. Produced via immunoSEQ multiplex PCR; TCRdb's table is partial and in-frame only. The sample yields some 71,000 clones, 94% seen once. The CDR3 extends over 10 amino acids. Per germline, CDR1 SQVTM and CDR2 ANQGSEA. The V and J ends lost 0 bases and 13 bases respectively, with 9 bases between them. The clonotype was recovered from a woman aged 18-30 years in good health and CMV-seronegative. The gene calls are TRBV29-1 and TRBJ1-2; D might be TRBD1 (5 bases). Sequencing used PBMCs. The CDR3 region has the DNA TGCAGCGTTGAAGAACGCGGGGGCACCTTC. This encodes CSVEERGGTF.